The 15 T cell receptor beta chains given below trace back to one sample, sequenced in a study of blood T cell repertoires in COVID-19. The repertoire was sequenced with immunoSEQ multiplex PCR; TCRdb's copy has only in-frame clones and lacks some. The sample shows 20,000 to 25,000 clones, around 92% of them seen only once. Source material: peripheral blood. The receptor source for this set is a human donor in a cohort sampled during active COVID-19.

The DNA of the CDR3 is TGTGCCAGCAGCGCCGCGCCGGCGACTAGGCTCTACGAGCAGTACTTC. It encodes CASSAAPATRLYEQYF. The V gene is TRBV9, the J gene TRBJ2-7; maybe TRBD2 (6 bases). Trimming left V 3 bases short and J 3 bases short, with 19 bases between. Germline CDR1 reads SGDLS; CDR2 reads YYNGEE. The CDR3 runs to 16 residues.

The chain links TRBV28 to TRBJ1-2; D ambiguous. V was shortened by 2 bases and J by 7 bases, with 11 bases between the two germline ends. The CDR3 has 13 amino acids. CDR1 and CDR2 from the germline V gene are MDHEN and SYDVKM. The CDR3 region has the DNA TGTGCCAGCAGTTTAAGAGGCCCCAGTGGCTACACCTTC. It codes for CASSLRGPSGYTF.

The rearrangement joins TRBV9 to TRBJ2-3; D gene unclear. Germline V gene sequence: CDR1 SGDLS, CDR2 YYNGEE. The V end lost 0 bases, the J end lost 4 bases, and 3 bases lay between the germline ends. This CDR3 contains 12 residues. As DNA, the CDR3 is TGTGCCAGCAGCGTAGCTTCAGATACGCAGTATTTT. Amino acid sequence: CASSVASDTQYF.

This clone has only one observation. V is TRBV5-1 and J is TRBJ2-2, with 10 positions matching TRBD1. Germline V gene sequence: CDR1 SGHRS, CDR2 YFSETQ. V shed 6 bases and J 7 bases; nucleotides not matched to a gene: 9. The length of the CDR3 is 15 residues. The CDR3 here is CASTGQGLSGGELFF. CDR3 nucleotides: TGCGCCAGCACGGGACAGGGGTTGAGTGGCGGGGAGCTGTTTTTT.

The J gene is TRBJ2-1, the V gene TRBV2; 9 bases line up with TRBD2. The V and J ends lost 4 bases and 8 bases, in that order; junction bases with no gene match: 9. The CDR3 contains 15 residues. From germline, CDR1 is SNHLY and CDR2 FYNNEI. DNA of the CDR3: TGTGCCAGCAGTGGGTCTCAGCGGGGGGTGGATGAGCAGTTCTTC. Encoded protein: CASSGSQRGVDEQFF.

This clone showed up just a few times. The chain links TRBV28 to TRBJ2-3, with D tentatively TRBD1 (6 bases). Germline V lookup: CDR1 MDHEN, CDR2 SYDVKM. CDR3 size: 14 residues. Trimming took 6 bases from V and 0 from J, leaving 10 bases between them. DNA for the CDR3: TGTGCCAGCAGCCGGGACACTAGCACAGATACGCAGTATTTT. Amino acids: CASSRDTSTDTQYF.

As DNA, the CDR3 is TGCGCCAGCAGCCATCGGGACAGGGCTGGGGCCAACGTCCTGACTTTC. This translates into CASSHRDRAGANVLTF. The V and J genes are TRBV4-1 and TRBJ2-6; 9 bases fit TRBD1. The ends lost 3 bases at V and 2 bases at J; junction bases unmatched: 2. The CDR3 extends over 16 amino acids. The V gene's germline CDR1 is MGHRA and CDR2 YSYEKL.

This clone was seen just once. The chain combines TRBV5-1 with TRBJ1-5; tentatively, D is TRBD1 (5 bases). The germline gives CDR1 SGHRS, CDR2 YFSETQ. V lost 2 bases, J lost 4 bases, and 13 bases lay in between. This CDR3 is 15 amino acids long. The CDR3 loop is CASSFDGHENQPQHF. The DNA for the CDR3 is TGCGCCAGCAGCTTTGATGGACACGAAAATCAGCCCCAGCATTTT.

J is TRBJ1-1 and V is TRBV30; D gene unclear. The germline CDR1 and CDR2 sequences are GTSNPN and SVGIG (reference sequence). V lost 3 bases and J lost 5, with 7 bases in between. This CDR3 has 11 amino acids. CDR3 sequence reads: CAWRARTEAFF. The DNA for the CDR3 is TGTGCCTGGAGGGCTCGTACTGAAGCTTTCTTT.

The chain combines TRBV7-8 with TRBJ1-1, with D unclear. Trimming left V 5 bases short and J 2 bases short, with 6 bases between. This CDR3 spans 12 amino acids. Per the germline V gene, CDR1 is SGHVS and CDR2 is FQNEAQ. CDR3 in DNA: TGTGCCAGCAGCCCGGTCAACACTGAAGCTTTCTTT. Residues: CASSPVNTEAFF.

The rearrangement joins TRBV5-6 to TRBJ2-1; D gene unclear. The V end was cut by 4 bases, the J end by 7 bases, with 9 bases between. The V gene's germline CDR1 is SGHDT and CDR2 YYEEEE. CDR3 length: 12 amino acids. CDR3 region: CASSPQANEQFF. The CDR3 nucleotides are TGTGCCAGCAGCCCACAAGCGAATGAGCAGTTCTTC.

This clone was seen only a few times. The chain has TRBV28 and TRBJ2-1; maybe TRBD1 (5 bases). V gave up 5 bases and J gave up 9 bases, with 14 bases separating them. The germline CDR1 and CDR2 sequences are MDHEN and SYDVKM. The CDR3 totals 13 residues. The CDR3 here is CASSPGWGSEQFF. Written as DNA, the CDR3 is TGTGCCAGCAGTCCCGGCTGGGGCTCTGAGCAGTTCTTC.

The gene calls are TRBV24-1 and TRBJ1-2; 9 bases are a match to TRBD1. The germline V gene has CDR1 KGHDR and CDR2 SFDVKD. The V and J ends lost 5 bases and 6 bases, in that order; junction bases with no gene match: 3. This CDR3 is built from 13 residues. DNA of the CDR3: TGTGCCACCAGTGTCCGGGACAGGGATGGCTACACCTTC. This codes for CATSVRDRDGYTF.

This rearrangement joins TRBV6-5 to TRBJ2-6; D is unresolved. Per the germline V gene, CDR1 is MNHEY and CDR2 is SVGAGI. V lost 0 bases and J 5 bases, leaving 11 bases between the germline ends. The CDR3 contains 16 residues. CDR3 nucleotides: TGTGCCAGCAGTTACTCAGCCATTTTAAGGGCCAACGTCCTGACTTTC. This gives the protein CASSYSAILRANVLTF.

This CDR3 reads CASSSRDRGLYEQYF. CDR3 DNA sequence: TGTGCCAGCAGCTCCCGGGACAGGGGGCTCTACGAGCAGTACTTC. The gene calls are TRBV9 and TRBJ2-7; 12 bases match TRBD1. Germline CDR1 is SGDLS and CDR2 is YYNGEE. The CDR3 sequence is 15 residues long. The V segment lost 4 bases and the J segment 3 bases; nucleotides outside the gene matches: 5.